A single sample is the source of the 21 T cell receptor beta chains below, sequenced in a study of blood T cell repertoires in COVID-19. The data were produced by immunoSEQ multiplex PCR, yet TCRdb's version contains in-frame clones alone and is incomplete. The sample lists approximately 350,000 clones; about 88% were seen once. Sequenced material: peripheral blood. All receptors come from a woman aged 60-75 years with COVID-19, enrolled during active disease.

V and J are TRBV19 and TRBJ1-4, with 7 bases matching TRBD1. Germline CDR1 LNHDA, CDR2 SQIVND (reference sequence). The CDR3 consists of 16 residues. The trim removed 3 bases at V and 2 bases at J, leaving 6 bases unmatched. In DNA, the CDR3 is TGTGCCAGTAGTATCCCACCGGGACAGACTAATGAAAAACTGTTTTTT. Translation gives CASSIPPGQTNEKLFF.

The V and J genes are TRBV10-3 and TRBJ1-1; TRBD1 matches at 8 bases. Germline trimming cut 2 bases from V and 5 bases from J; bases unmatched to any gene: 1. The CDR3 is 13 residues long. Germline V CDR1 and CDR2: ENHRY, SYGVKD. The CDR3 DNA reads as TGTGCCATCAGTGAGACAGGGGGGACTGAAGCTTTCTTT. It translates to CAISETGGTEAFF.

V usage is TRBV12-3 or TRBV12-4 and J usage is TRBJ1-2; D perhaps matches TRBD1 (6 bases). Between the trimmed V and J ends, which lost 5 bases and 5 bases, there was a span of 12 bases. There are 13 residues in the CDR3. In DNA, the CDR3 is TGTGCCAGCAGTATGGACGGACAGTATGGCTACACCTTC. This encodes CASSMDGQYGYTF.

The gene calls are TRBV12-3 or TRBV12-4 and TRBJ2-3, with D maybe TRBD2 (5 bases). This CDR3 contains 13 residues. V was shortened by 4 bases and J by 2 bases, with 7 bases between the two germline ends. The chain's CDR3 is CASSSGVTDTQYF. DNA of the CDR3: TGTGCCAGCAGTTCCGGGGTCACAGATACGCAGTATTTT.

This chain uses TRBV5-1 with TRBJ2-7, with 8 bases lining up with TRBD1. Trimming cost V 1 base and J 0 bases; bases outside gene matches: 9. Germline CDR1 SGHRS, CDR2 YFSETQ. This CDR3 spans 17 amino acids. CDR3 DNA sequence: TGCGCCAGCAGCTTGTCTGACAGGGGTCCTAGCTCCTACGAGCAGTACTTC. Protein: CASSLSDRGPSSYEQYF.

The J gene is TRBJ1-3, the V gene TRBV27; D is undetermined. In germline, CDR1 is MNHEY, CDR2 SMNVEV (reference sequence). The CDR3 loop spans 13 amino acids. With 7 bases removed from V and 8 bases from J, the gap between germline ends came to 15 bases. Here the CDR3 DNA reads TGTGCCAGCAATCCGACGAGGGTCCACACCATATATTTT. Its protein is CASNPTRVHTIYF.

This chain connects TRBV5-5 to TRBJ1-2; 7 bases line up with TRBD1. The V gene end was trimmed by 4 bases and the J gene end by 6 bases; junction bases not matched to a gene: 6. This CDR3 contains 13 residues. CDR1 and CDR2 from the germline V gene are SGHKS and YYEKEE (reference sequence). The CDR3 protein is CASSTGQDHGYTF. The CDR3 region has the DNA TGTGCCAGCAGCACCGGACAGGACCATGGCTACACCTTC.

CDR3 in amino acids: CASSQGPGQGLHEQYF. The DNA of the CDR3 is TGTGCCAGCAGTCAAGGCCCGGGACAGGGCCTCCACGAGCAGTACTTC. The chain is built from TRBV27 and TRBJ2-7, with 9 bases that match TRBD1. This CDR3 has 16 amino acids. The V gene end was trimmed by 5 bases and the J gene end by 5 bases; junction bases not matched to a gene: 13. Germline lookup yields CDR1 MNHEY and CDR2 SMNVEV (reference sequence).

The genes are TRBV14 and TRBJ2-3; 8 bases match TRBD2. Germline CDR1 SGHDN, CDR2 FVKESK. With V trimmed by 4 bases and J by 7 bases, 7 bases remained unmatched. The CDR3 covers 14 residues. CDR3 sequence (DNA): TGTGCCAGCAGCCCCGGGGGGGCGGTGAATACGCAGTATTTT. As protein: CASSPGGAVNTQYF.

This chain joins TRBV30 and TRBJ1-1, with no clear D. Looked up from germline, CDR1 is GTSNPN and CDR2 is SVGIG (reference sequence). Trimming pared 0 bases from V and 5 bases from J, leaving 4 bases between. The CDR3 contains 11 residues. The CDR3 reads CAWSVITEAFF. In DNA, the CDR3 is TGTGCCTGGAGTGTAATAACTGAAGCTTTCTTT.

V gene TRBV11-2 combines with J gene TRBJ2-7; 7 nucleotides agree with TRBD2. The V and J ends lost 4 bases and 8 bases, in that order; junction bases with no gene match: 2. The CDR3 is 11 residues long. The germline V gene encodes CDR1 SGHAT and CDR2 FQNNGV. In DNA, the CDR3 is TGTGCCAGCAGCTGGGAGGGCCAGCAGTACTTC. It encodes CASSWEGQQYF. Full variable domain (rest looked up from reference TRBV11-2 and TRBJ2-7): EAGVAQSPRYKIIEKRQSVAFWCNPISGHATLYWYQQILGQGPKLLIQFQNNGVVDDSQLPKDRFSAERLKGVDSTLKIQPAKLEDSAVYLCASSWEGQQYFGPGTRLTVT.

The table lists this clone with a few counts. This sequence joins TRBV7-9 and TRBJ1-3, with D uncertain. Trimming took 2 bases from V and 2 from J, leaving 10 bases between them. Germline loops: CDR1 SEHNR, CDR2 FQNEAQ (reference sequence). This CDR3 region has 15 residues. In DNA form, the CDR3 reads TGTGCCAGCAGCTTAACGAGTTCGACTGGAAACACCATATATTTT. It specifies CASSLTSSTGNTIYF.

V is TRBV5-1 and J is TRBJ1-2, with 10 bases identical to TRBD1. The germline V gene encodes CDR1 SGHRS and CDR2 YFSETQ. This CDR3 has 15 residues. V trimming: 0 bases; J trimming: 9 bases; junction bases outside the gene matches: 8. The CDR3 here is CASSLAGQGTSSYTF. CDR3 DNA sequence: TGCGCCAGCAGCTTGGCGGGACAGGGGACCAGTAGCTACACCTTC. Supplemented by reference TRBV5-1 and TRBJ1-2, the full variable domain reads KAGVTQTPRYLIKTRGQQVTLSCSPISGHRSVSWYQQTPGQGLQFLFEYFSETQRNKGNFPGRFSGRQFSNSRSEMNVSTLELGDSALYLCASSLAGQGTSSYTFGSGTRLTVV.

The chain has TRBV6-2 or TRBV6-3 and TRBJ2-5, with 8 bases matching TRBD2. Germline V gives CDR1 MNHEY, CDR2 SVGEGT. J was trimmed by 9 bases and V by 6 bases; bases with no gene match: 12. The CDR3 has 14 residues. The CDR3 is CASRPSGTRGAQYF. CDR3 coding DNA: TGTGCCAGCAGACCTTCCGGGACTAGGGGGGCCCAGTACTTC.

This clone has just a few counts. DNA of the CDR3: TGTGCCAGCAGTTATCAACAGGGACGGGAGACCCAGTACTTC. It translates to CASSYQQGRETQYF. The chain combines TRBV6-5 with TRBJ2-5; tentatively, D is TRBD1 (6 bases). Germline CDR1 is MNHEY and CDR2 is SVGAGI. CDR3 length: 14 residues. Trimming shortened V by 3 bases and J by 5 bases, and 13 bases separated the two germline ends.

The chain is built from TRBV2 and TRBJ1-2; perhaps TRBD1 as D (6 bases). The ends were cut back, 9 bases at V and 7 bases at J, with 15 bases in the middle. The CDR3 has 12 amino acids. Germline-derived CDR1 and CDR2 are SNHLY and FYNNEI. CDR3: CASIQGGFGYTF. For the CDR3, the DNA is TGTGCCAGTATACAGGGTGGGTTTGGCTACACCTTC.

The chain joins TRBV3-1 (or the pseudogene TRBV3-2) to TRBJ1-3; weak D call: TRBD1 (6 bases). The V and J ends lost 4 bases and 2 bases respectively, with 15 bases between them. From germline, CDR1 is LGHDT and CDR2 YNNKEL (reference sequence). The CDR3 covers 16 residues. The CDR3 coding sequence is TGTGCCAGCAGCCGGGGGATGGGGGCGCCTGGAAACACCATATATTTT. Its translation is CASSRGMGAPGNTIYF.

This sequence joins TRBV3-1 (or the pseudogene TRBV3-2) and TRBJ2-7, with 7 bases matching TRBD2. The CDR3 has 19 amino acids. The germline V gene has CDR1 LGHDT and CDR2 YNNKEL (reference sequence). J was trimmed by 3 bases and V by 0 bases; bases with no gene match: 17. CDR3 coding DNA: TGTGCCAGCAGCCAAGACGTCGGAGCGGGGAACTTCTTTTTCTACGAGCAGTACTTC. It encodes CASSQDVGAGNFFFYEQYF.

The J gene is TRBJ2-7, the V gene TRBV9; possibly TRBD1 for D (5 bases). CDR3 length equals 14 residues. Germline V lookup: CDR1 SGDLS, CDR2 YYNGEE. Trimming left V 4 bases short and J 3 bases short, with 14 bases between. The CDR3 nucleotides are TGTGCCAGCAGCTCCGAGACAGTGGACTACGAGCAGTACTTC. Translation gives CASSSETVDYEQYF.

J is TRBJ1-2 and V is TRBV2, with D maybe TRBD1 (6 bases). CDR1 and CDR2 (germline): SNHLY, FYNNEI. Trimming removed 7 bases from V and 8 bases from J, with 14 bases in between. The CDR3 has 12 residues. Here the CDR3 DNA reads TGTGCCAGCACGCCAGGGACACACGGCTACACCTTC. Encoded protein: CASTPGTHGYTF.

This chain links TRBV18 with TRBJ2-3; D uncertain. Germline V CDR1 and CDR2: KGHSH, LQKENI. The CDR3 contains 13 residues. Between the trimmed V and J ends, which lost 3 bases and 0 bases, there was a span of 4 bases. DNA of the CDR3: TGTGCCAGCTCACCCCAGAGCACAGATACGCAGTATTTT. Protein sequence: CASSPQSTDTQYF.